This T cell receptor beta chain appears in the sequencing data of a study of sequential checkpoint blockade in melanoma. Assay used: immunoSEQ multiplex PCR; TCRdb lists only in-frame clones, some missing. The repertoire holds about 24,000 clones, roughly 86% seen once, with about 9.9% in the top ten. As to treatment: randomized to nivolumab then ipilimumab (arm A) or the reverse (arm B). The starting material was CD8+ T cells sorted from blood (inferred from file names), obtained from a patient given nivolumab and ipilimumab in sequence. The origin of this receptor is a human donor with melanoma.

CDR3 nucleotide sequence: TGTGCCAGCAGCCGGGGACAGCAATTAGAAGCTTTCTTT. Translated, it gives CASSRGQQLEAFF. The chain has TRBV14 and TRBJ1-1, with 7 bases aligning to TRBD1. The length of the CDR3 is 13 residues. V shed 4 bases and J 8 bases; nucleotides not matched to a gene: 7. CDR1 SGHDN and CDR2 FVKESK come from the germline V gene.